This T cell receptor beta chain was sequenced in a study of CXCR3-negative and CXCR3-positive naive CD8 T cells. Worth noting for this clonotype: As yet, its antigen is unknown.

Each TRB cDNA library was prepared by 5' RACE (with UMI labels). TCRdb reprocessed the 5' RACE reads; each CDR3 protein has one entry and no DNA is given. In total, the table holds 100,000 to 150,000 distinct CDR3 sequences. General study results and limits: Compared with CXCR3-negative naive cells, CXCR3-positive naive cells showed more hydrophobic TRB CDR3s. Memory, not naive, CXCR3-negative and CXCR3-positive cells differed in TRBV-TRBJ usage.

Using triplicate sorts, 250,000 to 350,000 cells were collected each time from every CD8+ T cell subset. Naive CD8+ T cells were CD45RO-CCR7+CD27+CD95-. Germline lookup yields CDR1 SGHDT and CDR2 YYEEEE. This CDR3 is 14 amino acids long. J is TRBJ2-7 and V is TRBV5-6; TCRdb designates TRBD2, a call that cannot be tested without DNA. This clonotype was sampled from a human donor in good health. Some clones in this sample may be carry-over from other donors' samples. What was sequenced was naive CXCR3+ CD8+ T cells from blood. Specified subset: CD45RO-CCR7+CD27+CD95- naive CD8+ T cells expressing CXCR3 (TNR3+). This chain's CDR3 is CASSLRGGPYEQYF. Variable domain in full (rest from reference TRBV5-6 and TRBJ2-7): DAGVTQSPTHLIKTRGQQVTLRCSPKSGHDTVSWYQQALGQGPQFIFQYYEEEERQRGNFPDRFSGHQFPNYSSELNVNALLLGDSALYLCASSLRGGPYEQYFGPGTRLTVT.